The sequence of this TCR beta chain was determined in a study of patients and donors after allogeneic stem cell transplantation. TCRdb ran MiXCR on the RT-PCR reads and lists one entry per CDR3 protein. The table has 90,000 to 130,000 distinct CDR3 sequences, less than 45% seen once; the top ten hold about 27%. The germline CDR1 and CDR2 sequences are SGHTA and FQGTGA. The CDR3 is 18 residues long. Trimming stripped 1 base from V and 7 bases from J, with 24 bases between. In this sample, this clonotype turned up a few times. The chain carries TRBV7-3 and TRBJ2-3; D remains ambiguous. Sequencing was done on a sample of blood, either unsorted or a sorted T cell fraction (not recorded which). The receptor's source is a human donor who was either an allogeneic HSCT recipient or a stem cell or donor lymphocyte infusion donor (not recorded which). It is not recorded whose cells these are; they may come from a transplant donor. The CDR3 sequence is CASSLRGSSQDPRHTQYF. In DNA form, the CDR3 reads TGTGCCAGCAGCTTAAGGGGATCGTCCCAAGACCCACGGCATACGCAGTATTTT.